The 31 T cell receptor beta chains below come from one sample, sequenced in a study of blood T cells in healthy people across ages. Through a sample-barcoded 5' primer and a J-beta primer mix, a second PCR was run for about 6 to 11 cycles. MiXCR, run by TCRdb on the 5' RACE reads, gives a single entry per CDR3 protein. Of about a million distinct CDR3 sequences listed, roughly two fifths were seen once; the top ten hold about an eighth. The sequenced sample consisted of blood. These receptor sequences come from a young man in good health.

This clonotype has a handful of counts. V usage is TRBV9 and J usage is TRBJ2-1; no clear D. CDR1 SGDLS and CDR2 YYNGEE come from the germline V gene. V was trimmed by 2 bases and J by 8 bases, leaving 11 bases between them. The CDR3 contains 13 residues. The CDR3 bases are TGTGCCAGCAGCGTTCCGGGTGAGGATGAGCAGTTCTTC. Residues: CASSVPGEDEQFF. The full variable domain, its missing parts supplied by reference TRBV9 and TRBJ2-1, is DSGVTQTPKHLITATGQRVTLRCSPRSGDLSVYWYQQSLDQGLQFLIQYYNGEERAKGNILERFSAQQFPDLHSELNLSSLELGDSALYFCASSVPGEDEQFFGPGTRLTVL.

This clonotype was seen more than once but under ten times. The chain carries TRBV6-1 and TRBJ2-3; D remains ambiguous. The CDR3 sequence is 15 residues long. V was cut by 3 bases and J by 2 bases, with 12 bases left in between. Germline V gives CDR1 MNHNS, CDR2 SASEGT. The CDR3, as DNA: TGTGCCAGCAGTGACCTCGGGTCACCCACAGATACGCAGTATTTT. As protein: CASSDLGSPTDTQYF.

This clonotype appeared a few times. V usage is TRBV3-1 and J usage is TRBJ2-5; D possibly uses TRBD1 or TRBD2 (5 bases each). Between the trimmed V and J ends, which lost 2 bases and 1 base, there was a span of 14 bases. CDR1 and CDR2 from the germline V gene are LGHDT and YNNKEL (reference sequence). The CDR3 consists of 16 residues. The CDR3 nucleotides read TGTGCCAGCAGCCAATACTGGGACGGGTTCCAAGAGACCCAGTACTTC. Protein product: CASSQYWDGFQETQYF.

The chain has TRBV4-3 and TRBJ1-5; 7 bases match TRBD1. J was trimmed by 5 bases and V by 4 bases; bases with no gene match: 5. Germline V CDR1 and CDR2: LGHNA, YSLEER. This CDR3 has 14 residues. The CDR3 sequence is CASSRQGGDQPQHF. In DNA, the CDR3 is TGCGCCAGCAGCCGACAGGGAGGGGATCAGCCCCAGCATTTT.

This clonotype was found a few times. The rearrangement links TRBV7-2 to TRBJ2-5; a weak D match, TRBD1 (6 bases). The V end lost 3 bases, the J end lost 1 base, and 12 bases lay between the germline ends. The CDR3 is 15 amino acids. CDR1 is SGHTA, CDR2 FQGNSA, per germline. This CDR3 reads CASSFEYRAQETQYF. DNA of the CDR3: TGTGCCAGCAGCTTTGAATACAGGGCCCAAGAGACCCAGTACTTC.

Only a few counts were recorded for this clonotype. The chain employs TRBV29-1 and TRBJ2-3, with 9 bases fitting TRBD1. The V and J ends lost 5 bases and 4 bases, in that order; junction bases with no gene match: 7. Germline V gene sequence: CDR1 SQVTM, CDR2 ANQGSEA. The CDR3 consists of 14 residues. For the CDR3, the DNA is TGCAGCGTTACCCCAGGACAGGGGTCAGATACGCAGTATTTT. Translating it yields CSVTPGQGSDTQYF.

V and J are TRBV24-1 and TRBJ2-1, with TRBD2 matching over 13 bases. Losses at the gene ends were 3 bases for V and 10 bases for J; bases not matched to a gene: 2. The CDR3 consists of 14 residues. Germline V gene sequence: CDR1 KGHDR, CDR2 SFDVKD. CDR3: CATSDPGLAGEQFF. The CDR3 coding sequence is TGTGCCACCAGTGATCCGGGACTAGCGGGGGAGCAGTTCTTC.

This clonotype was counted only a few times. The chain couples TRBV6-2 or TRBV6-3 to TRBJ2-3; 8 positions match TRBD2. The germline V gene encodes CDR1 MNHEY and CDR2 SVGEGT. V shed 6 bases, J shed 3 bases, and the junction held 2 bases outside the gene matches. The CDR3 covers 13 residues. The CDR3 loop reads CASRPSGTDTQYF. Here the CDR3 DNA reads TGTGCCAGCAGGCCTAGCGGGACAGATACGCAGTATTTT.

This clonotype was seen a handful of times. The chain employs TRBV20-1 and TRBJ2-3; TRBD2 agrees at 10 bases. Looked up from germline, CDR1 is DFQATT and CDR2 is SNEGSKA (reference sequence). The CDR3 loop spans 15 amino acids. The V and J ends lost 2 bases and 2 bases, in that order; junction bases with no gene match: 4. This chain's CDR3 is CSARLAGVLTDTQYF. The DNA for the CDR3 is TGCAGTGCTAGACTAGCGGGGGTCCTCACAGATACGCAGTATTTT.

In the case of this clonotype: This clone may be a read error of a much larger clone one base away. The rearrangement links TRBV12-3 or TRBV12-4 to TRBJ2-1, with D possibly matching TRBD1 (7 bases). The CDR3 is 16 amino acids. CDR3 DNA sequence: TGTGCCAACAGTTTACCCGGTGGCAGGGGGGACAATGAGCAGTTCTTC. Translation: CANSLPGGRGDNEQFF.

The rearrangement uses TRBV12-3 or TRBV12-4 and TRBJ2-1; D possibly matches TRBD1 or TRBD2 (5 bases each). The closer fit of TRBJ2-7 to the DNA end suggests the J call may be wrong. CDR3 size: 15 residues. The CDR3 region is CASSYGADTYNEQYF. As DNA, the CDR3 is TGTGCCAGCAGTTACGGGGCCGACACCTACAATGAGCAGTACTTC.

The chain joins TRBV2 to TRBJ1-2; D not certain. CDR3 size: 13 residues. CDR1 is SNHLY, CDR2 FYNNEI, per germline. Trimming removed 7 bases from V and 10 bases from J, with 19 bases in between. DNA for the CDR3: TGTGCCAGCAACACCATGGTTACAGATCCCTACACCTTC. It yields the protein CASNTMVTDPYTF.

This clonotype has more than one count but fewer than ten. The chain employs TRBV5-5 and TRBJ1-2; D ambiguous. V lost 3 bases to trimming and J lost 3 bases, with 6 bases between them. CDR3 length: 12 residues. Germline V gene data show CDR1 as SGHKS and CDR2 as YYEKEE (reference sequence). DNA for the CDR3: TGTGCCAGCAGCTCTCAGGACTATGGCTACACCTTC. This sequence encodes CASSSQDYGYTF. Full variable domain (outside the CDR3, taken from reference TRBV5-5 and TRBJ1-2): DAGVTQSPTHLIKTRGQQVTLRCSPISGHKSVSWYQQVLGQGPQFIFQYYEKEERGRGNFPDRFSARQFPNYSSELNVNALLLGDSALYLCASSSQDYGYTFGSGTRLTVV.

This chain links TRBV18 with TRBJ1-5; D call uncertain. The germline gives CDR1 KGHSH, CDR2 LQKENI. This CDR3 region has 16 residues. The V and J ends lost 2 bases and 3 bases respectively, with 14 bases between them. Written as DNA, the CDR3 is TGTGCCAGCTCACCAACGAGCCCCAGTATCAATCAGCCCCAGCATTTT. This gives the protein CASSPTSPSINQPQHF.

This chain links TRBV2 with TRBJ1-6; D unresolved. V was pared by 2 bases and J by 7 bases, with 9 bases between. The CDR3 length is 14 residues. Germline CDR1 SNHLY, CDR2 FYNNEI. CDR3 in DNA: TGTGCCAGCAGTGAACGGGTTGTGAATTCACCCCTCCACTTT. Its translation is CASSERVVNSPLHF.

A remark on this clonotype: At one boundary the junction diverges from the germline segment, which might be a read error. V is TRBV12-3 or TRBV12-4 and J is TRBJ1-1; TRBD1 is a possible D gene (5 bases). There are 12 residues in the CDR3. In DNA form, the CDR3 reads TGTGCCAGCAACGAGGGGAGGACTGAAGTTTTCTTT. It is translated as CASNEGRTEVFF.

The rearrangement links TRBV4-1 to TRBJ2-3, with 7 bases lining up with TRBD1. V lost 0 bases, J lost 2 bases, and 5 bases stayed unmatched. Germline V gene lookup returns CDR1 MGHRA and CDR2 YSYEKL. The CDR3 has 16 amino acids. This CDR3 is CASSQDLQGNTDTQYF. CDR3 DNA sequence: TGCGCCAGCAGCCAAGATTTACAGGGGAACACAGATACGCAGTATTTT.

This clonotype has more than one count but fewer than ten. This chain joins TRBV27 and TRBJ2-5; D is ambiguous. Germline loops: CDR1 MNHEY, CDR2 SMNVEV (reference sequence). The CDR3 has 17 residues. Trimming took 2 bases from V and 3 from J, leaving 19 bases between them. The CDR3 here is CASSLGLASMTKETQYF. The CDR3 DNA is TGTGCCAGCAGTTTAGGTTTGGCATCTATGACAAAAGAGACCCAGTACTTC.

Ten or more counts support this clonotype. CDR3 in amino acids: CSVEPATDTQYF. The CDR3 region has the DNA TGCAGCGTTGAACCTGCCACAGATACGCAGTATTTT. The chain has TRBV29-1 and TRBJ2-3, with D hard to call. Germline V gene sequence: CDR1 SQVTM, CDR2 ANQGSEA. The V gene lost 2 bases and the J gene lost 2 bases, with 5 bases spanning the gap. The CDR3 is 12 residues long.

The chain is built from TRBV5-6 and TRBJ1-2; D remains ambiguous. Per the germline V gene, CDR1 is SGHDT and CDR2 is YYEEEE. Trimming stripped 0 bases from V and 8 bases from J, with 14 bases between. The CDR3 covers 14 residues. The DNA of the CDR3 is TGTGCCAGCAGCTTGGAAGGTCGGGCGTACGGCTACACCTTC. Translated: CASSLEGRAYGYTF.

This clonotype was found many times. The J gene is TRBJ2-1, the V gene TRBV6-2 or TRBV6-3; 12 bases map to TRBD2. This CDR3 comprises 16 residues. The V segment lost 2 bases and the J segment 1 base; nucleotides outside the gene matches: 0. The germline CDR1 and CDR2 sequences are MNHEY and SVGEGT. The CDR3 region is CASSYTSGGSYNEQFF. CDR3 coding DNA: TGTGCCAGCAGTTACACTAGCGGGGGGTCCTACAATGAGCAGTTCTTC.

The chain uses TRBV20-1 and TRBJ1-2, with D hard to call. The CDR3 covers 12 residues. Trimming shortened V by 5 bases and J by 8 bases, and 15 bases separated the two germline ends. Germline CDR1 DFQATT, CDR2 SNEGSKA (reference sequence). This CDR3 is CSAGIEQYGYTF. The CDR3 DNA reads as TGCAGTGCTGGAATCGAACAGTACGGCTACACCTTC.

This sequence joins TRBV27 and TRBJ1-2; TRBD1 agrees at 9 bases. The V gene end was trimmed by 5 bases and the J gene end by 4 bases; junction bases not matched to a gene: 14. This CDR3 has 17 residues. Germline loops: CDR1 MNHEY, CDR2 SMNVEV (reference sequence). As DNA, the CDR3 is TGTGCCAGCAGTCCGGGACAGGGAATTCCAGGAGGCTATGGCTACACCTTC. It is translated as CASSPGQGIPGGYGYTF.

Comment on this clonotype: One end of the junction varies from germline; a read error may be responsible. J is TRBJ2-7 and V is TRBV30; 10 bases are a match to TRBD1. The CDR3 consists of 16 residues. Per germline, CDR1 GTSNPN and CDR2 SVGIG (reference sequence). The CDR3 protein is CAWSVGGQGTSCEQYF. CDR3 bases: TGTGCCTGGAGTGTTGGGGGACAGGGGACATCCTGCGAGCAGTACTTC. The variable domain in full, completed from reference TRBV30 and TRBJ2-7, reads SQTIHQWPATLVQPVGSPLSLECTVEGTSNPNLYWYRQAAGRGLQLLFYSVGIGQISSEVPQNLSASRPQDRQFILSSKKLLLSDSGFYLCAWSVGGQGTSCEQYFGPGTRLTVT.

The V call is TRBV28, the J call TRBJ2-1; 14 nucleotides align to TRBD2. J was trimmed by 15 bases and V by 5 bases; bases with no gene match: 9. Germline lookup yields CDR1 MDHEN and CDR2 SYDVKM. This CDR3 contains 14 residues. CDR3 protein: CASSQRLAGGSLFF. CDR3 coding DNA: TGTGCCAGCAGTCAACGACTAGCGGGAGGGTCTCTGTTCTTC. Combining the CDR3 with reference TRBV28 and TRBJ2-1 gives the whole variable domain DVKVTQSSRYLVKRTGEKVFLECVQDMDHENMFWYRQDPGLGLRLIYFSYDVKMKEKGDIPEGYSVSREKKERFSLILESASTNQTSMYLCASSQRLAGGSLFFGPGTRLTVL.

This chain joins TRBV6-5 and TRBJ2-1, with 11 bases that match TRBD1. This CDR3 comprises 15 residues. In germline, CDR1 is MNHEY, CDR2 SVGAGI. J gave up 4 bases and V 6 bases, and 5 bases lay outside the gene matches. CDR3 DNA: TGTGCCAGCAGGACCGGGACAGGGGGGTACAATGAGCAGTTCTTC. Protein product: CASRTGTGGYNEQFF.

CDR3 nucleotides: TGTGCCAGCAGTGAAAGGACAGGGGTGGATGAGCAGTTCTTC. Amino acid sequence: CASSERTGVDEQFF. The chain is built from TRBV6-1 and TRBJ2-1; the match to TRBD1 covers 9 bases. V gave up 2 bases and J gave up 8 bases; unmatched junction bases: 4. Germline values: CDR1 MNHNS, CDR2 SASEGT. The CDR3 spans 14 residues.

To note about this clonotype: Its ends do not fully match the called genes, so a read error is possible. This sequence joins TRBV4-1 and TRBJ1-1; D perhaps matches TRBD1 (5 bases). The CDR3 extends over 14 amino acids. CDR1 and CDR2 from the germline V gene are MGHRA and YSYEKL. The chain's CDR3 is CASSLLGAGSEVFF. The CDR3 DNA reads as TGCGCCAGCAGCCTTCTCGGGGCAGGGTCTGAAGTTTTCTTT.

This clonotype was picked up a small number of times. This chain joins TRBV12-3 or TRBV12-4 and TRBJ2-2, with D possibly matching TRBD1 (5 bases). V was cut by 3 bases and J by 6 bases, with 8 bases left in between. The CDR3 contains 13 residues. In DNA form, the CDR3 reads TGTGCCAGCAGTTTGGGGCACCCCGGGGAGCTGTTTTTT. Amino acid sequence: CASSLGHPGELFF.

The chain links TRBV4-1 to TRBJ1-3; no clear D gene. Trimming shortened V by 0 bases and J by 3 bases, and 6 bases separated the two germline ends. This CDR3 is 14 amino acids long. Germline V CDR1 and CDR2: MGHRA, YSYEKL. CDR3 nucleotides: TGCGCCAGCAGCCAAGATGTACGTGGAAACACCATATATTTT. Translating gives CASSQDVRGNTIYF.

This clonotype occurred a few times. This rearrangement joins TRBV9 to TRBJ1-1, with TRBD1 as a possible D gene (6 bases). The V gene's germline CDR1 is SGDLS and CDR2 YYNGEE. Trimming cost V 0 bases and J 1 base, with 13 bases left between them. The CDR3 is 16 amino acids. CDR3 in amino acids: CASSVDSLGANTEAFF. The CDR3 region has the DNA TGTGCCAGCAGCGTAGACTCTCTGGGGGCGAACACTGAAGCTTTCTTT. Combining the CDR3 with reference TRBV9 and TRBJ1-1 gives the whole variable domain DSGVTQTPKHLITATGQRVTLRCSPRSGDLSVYWYQQSLDQGLQFLIQYYNGEERAKGNILERFSAQQFPDLHSELNLSSLELGDSALYFCASSVDSLGANTEAFFGQGTRLTVV.